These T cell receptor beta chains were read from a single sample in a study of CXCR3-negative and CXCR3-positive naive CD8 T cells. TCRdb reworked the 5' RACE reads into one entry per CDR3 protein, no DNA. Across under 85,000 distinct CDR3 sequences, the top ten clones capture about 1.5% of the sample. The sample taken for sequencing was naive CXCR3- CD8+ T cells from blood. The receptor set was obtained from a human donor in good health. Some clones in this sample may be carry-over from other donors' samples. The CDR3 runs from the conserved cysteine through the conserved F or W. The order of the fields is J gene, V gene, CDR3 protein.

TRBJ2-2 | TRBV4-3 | CASSQPRQGANTGELFF
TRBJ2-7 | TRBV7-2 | CASRDPTGTAYEQYF
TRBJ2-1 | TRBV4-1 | CASSQDQLAGANEQFF
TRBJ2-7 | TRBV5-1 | CASSATGPSYEQYF
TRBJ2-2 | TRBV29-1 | CSAPGSEAGELFF
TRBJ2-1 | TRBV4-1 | CASSQGGGLYNEQFF
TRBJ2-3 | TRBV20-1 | CSARDLARHTDTQYF
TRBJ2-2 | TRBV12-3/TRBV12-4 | CASSNTAPTNTGELFF
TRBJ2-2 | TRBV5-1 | CASSFATADTGELFF
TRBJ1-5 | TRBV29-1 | CSVGTGGGQPQHF
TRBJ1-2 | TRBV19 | CASSPGETDGYTF
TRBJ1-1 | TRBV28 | CASSRGTEAFF
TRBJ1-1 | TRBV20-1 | CSARLRYANTEAFF
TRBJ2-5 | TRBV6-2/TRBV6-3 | CASSYADGPWPHQETQYF
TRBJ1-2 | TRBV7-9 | CASSLGQGARGYTF
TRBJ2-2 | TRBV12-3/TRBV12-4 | CASSTDSFTGELFF
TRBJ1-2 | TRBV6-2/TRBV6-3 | CASIHVPGQGNGYTF
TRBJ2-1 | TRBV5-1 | CASKVSGGPSGNEQFF
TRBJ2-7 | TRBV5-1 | CASSLGQGWEQYF
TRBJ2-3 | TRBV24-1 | CATSPGLGTDTQYF
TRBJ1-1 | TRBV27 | CASRPNRGIMNTEAFF
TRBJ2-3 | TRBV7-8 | CASSLLITDTQYF
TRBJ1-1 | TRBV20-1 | CSARDLMAGYTEAFF
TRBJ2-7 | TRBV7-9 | CASSLGTSGNYEQYF
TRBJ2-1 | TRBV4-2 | CASSRGAGPSSYNEQFF
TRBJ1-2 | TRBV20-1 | CSARDPDIYGYTF
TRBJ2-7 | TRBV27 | CASSFYYEQYF
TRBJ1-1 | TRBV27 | CASSFPGMNTEAFF
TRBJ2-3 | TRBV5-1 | CASSLTAGDSTDTQYF
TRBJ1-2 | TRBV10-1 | CASSEGQTRNYGYTF
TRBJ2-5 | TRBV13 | CASSSWDGGLETQYF
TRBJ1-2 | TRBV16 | CASSHGTVNYGYTF
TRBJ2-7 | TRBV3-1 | CASSQVESYEQYF
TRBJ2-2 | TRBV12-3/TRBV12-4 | CASSVATASGELFF
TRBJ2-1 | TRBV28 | CASTPDTDNEQFF
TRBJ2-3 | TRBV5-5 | CASSLVSTTDTQYF
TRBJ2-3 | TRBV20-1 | CSARSWDSTDTQYF
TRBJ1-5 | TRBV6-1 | CASKQDQPQHF
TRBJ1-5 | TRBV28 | CASSDSDSPLGPQHF
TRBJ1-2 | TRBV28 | CAPRIQGLFYGYTF
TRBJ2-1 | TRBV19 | CASTETEGLVHEQFF
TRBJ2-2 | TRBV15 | CATSRDRGRGLTGELFF
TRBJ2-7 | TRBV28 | CASSSPGQGYEQYF
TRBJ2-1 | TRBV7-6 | CASSLTGSSYNEQFF
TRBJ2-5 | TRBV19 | CASSIVVEGPNQETQYF
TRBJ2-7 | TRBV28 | CASSPPQTGYEQYF
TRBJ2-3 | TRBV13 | CASSQAGGMTDTQYF